These 25 T cell receptor beta chains were all obtained from the same sample, sequenced in a study of blood T cell repertoires in COVID-19. Libraries were prepared by immunoSEQ multiplex PCR; TCRdb keeps only in-frame clonotypes and omits some of them. The sample has 160,000 or so clones, around 89% seen once. The sample taken for sequencing was peripheral blood. The receptors were gathered from a man in his fifties or sixties with acute or convalescent COVID-19.

The chain recombines TRBV6-5 with TRBJ1-2, with D perhaps matching TRBD1 (5 bases). V was clipped by 4 bases and J by 4 bases, with 19 bases between them. Germline-derived CDR1 and CDR2 are MNHEY and SVGAGI. The CDR3 loop spans 16 amino acids. CDR3 DNA: TGTGCCAGCAGTTCACCCCAGGGCACCCTTGGCTATGGCTACACCTTC. This codes for CASSSPQGTLGYGYTF.

The rearrangement links TRBV4-1 to TRBJ1-2; D uncertain. Trimming shortened V by 0 bases and J by 5 bases, and 13 bases separated the two germline ends. From germline, CDR1 is MGHRA and CDR2 YSYEKL. This CDR3 spans 15 amino acids. The CDR3 sequence: CASSQDQEESYGYTF. The CDR3 region has the DNA TGCGCCAGCAGCCAAGATCAGGAGGAGAGTTATGGCTACACCTTC.

The chain links TRBV27 to TRBJ1-2; maybe TRBD1 (5 bases). Between the trimmed V and J ends, which lost 2 bases and 6 bases, there was a span of 13 bases. The CDR3 totals 14 residues. Germline V gives CDR1 MNHEY, CDR2 SMNVEV (reference sequence). The CDR3 DNA follows: TGTGCCAGCAGTTTAAGGGCAGGGAGGGATGGCTACACCTTC. Translated, it gives CASSLRAGRDGYTF.

The gene calls are TRBV6-6 and TRBJ2-5; D is ambiguous. The V gene lost 7 bases and the J gene lost 1 base, with 7 bases spanning the gap. Germline loops: CDR1 MNHNY, CDR2 SVGAGI (reference sequence). This CDR3 is 12 amino acids long. CDR3 sequence: CASTLAQETQYF. The CDR3 region has the DNA TGTGCCAGCACCTTGGCCCAAGAGACCCAGTACTTC.

The chain is built from TRBV27 and TRBJ2-3, with D possibly being TRBD2 (6 bases). The CDR3 runs to 14 residues. V lost 2 bases to trimming and J lost 9 bases, with 15 bases between them. CDR1 MNHEY and CDR2 SMNVEV come from the germline V gene (reference sequence). The CDR3 reads CASSLTTARGTQYF. The CDR3 nucleotides are TGTGCCAGCAGTTTAACTACCGCCCGGGGGACGCAGTATTTT.

The rearrangement uses TRBV7-3 and TRBJ2-2, with a weak D call TRBD1 (6 bases). Trimming cost V 0 bases and J 6 bases, with 11 bases left between them. This CDR3 is 15 amino acids long. Germline values: CDR1 SGHTA, CDR2 FQGTGA. Written as DNA, the CDR3 is TGTGCCAGCAGCTTAACGACAGGTTTCCCCGGGGAGCTGTTTTTT. Translation: CASSLTTGFPGELFF.

This chain connects TRBV30 to TRBJ1-2; 10 bases match TRBD1. The germline CDR1 and CDR2 sequences are GTSNPN and SVGIG (reference sequence). This CDR3 comprises 16 residues. The V segment lost 1 base and the J segment 1 base; nucleotides outside the gene matches: 6. CDR3 DNA sequence: TGTGCCTGGAGTGCACCCGGACAGGGGGTTAACTATGGCTACACCTTC. Translation gives CAWSAPGQGVNYGYTF.

The CDR3 sequence: CASSLMTGGSTDTQYF. The CDR3 DNA is TGTGCCAGCAGCTTAATGACAGGGGGGAGCACAGATACGCAGTATTTT. The chain uses TRBV13 and TRBJ2-3, with 9 bases lining up with TRBD1. V was pared by 2 bases and J by 0 bases, with 3 bases of the junction left unmatched. Per the germline V gene, CDR1 is PRHDT and CDR2 is FYEKMQ (reference sequence). The length of the CDR3 is 16 residues.

The chain employs TRBV24-1 and TRBJ1-2, with D possibly being TRBD1 (5 bases). V was pared by 4 bases and J by 4 bases, with 24 bases between. The germline V gene has CDR1 KGHDR and CDR2 SFDVKD. This CDR3 spans 18 amino acids. CDR3: CATSDRSGDSPKGYGYTF. In DNA form, the CDR3 reads TGTGCCACCAGTGACCGTAGCGGGGACTCGCCCAAGGGCTATGGCTACACCTTC.

This sequence joins TRBV6-7 and TRBJ1-4; maybe TRBD1 (6 bases). TRBV6-7 is assigned to the ORF class and has an uncertain function. The V end lost 5 bases, the J end lost 1 base, and 11 bases lay between the germline ends. The CDR3 is 15 residues long. The DNA of the CDR3 is TGTGCCAGCAGTCTTTACAGGGAAACTAATGAAAAACTGTTTTTT. Protein: CASSLYRETNEKLFF.

V gene TRBV6-5 combines with J gene TRBJ1-4; 10 positions match TRBD1. J gave up 7 bases and V 0 bases, and 2 bases lay outside the gene matches. From germline, CDR1 is MNHEY and CDR2 SVGAGI. The CDR3 extends over 15 amino acids. In DNA, the CDR3 is TGTGCCAGCAGTTACTCGACAGGGGGCGGTGAAAAACTGTTTTTT. Protein product: CASSYSTGGGEKLFF.

Worth noting for this clone: At one end the junction does not follow the germline gene, possibly because of a read error. This chain joins TRBV5-1 and TRBJ1-1; TRBD1 might be the D (6 bases). CDR1 and CDR2 from the germline V gene are SGHRS and YFSETQ. The length of the CDR3 is 18 residues. The CDR3 is CASSLEIQGRVRNPEAFF. CDR3 nucleotides: TGCGCCAGCAGCTTGGAGATACAGGGAAGGGTTCGGAACCCTGAAGCTTTCTTT.

The chain links TRBV6-4 to TRBJ2-2, with D perhaps TRBD2 (5 bases). Germline V lookup: CDR1 MRHNA, CDR2 SNTAGT. V lost 6 bases and J lost 8, with 16 bases in between. The CDR3 covers 14 residues. The CDR3 reads CASSPTPGMGELFF. For the CDR3, the DNA is TGTGCCAGCAGCCCAACTCCGGGGATGGGGGAGCTGTTTTTT.

J is TRBJ1-6 and V is TRBV6-5, with D possibly matching TRBD1 (6 bases). This CDR3 contains 15 residues. Germline CDR1 and CDR2: MNHEY and SVGAGI. V lost 6 bases and J lost 8, with 17 bases in between. The CDR3 sequence: CASRIYRVYDSPLHF. As DNA, the CDR3 is TGTGCCAGCAGGATCTACAGGGTCTACGATTCACCCCTCCACTTT.

The table lists this clone with a few counts. The V and J genes are TRBV7-9 and TRBJ1-4; 9 bases line up with TRBD1. The germline CDR1 and CDR2 sequences are SEHNR and FQNEAQ (reference sequence). This CDR3 contains 16 residues. J was trimmed by 7 bases and V by 3 bases; bases with no gene match: 9. The DNA for the CDR3 is TGTGCCAGCAGCTTTCAACGGACAGGGGTGGGTGAAAAACTGTTTTTT. Its translation is CASSFQRTGVGEKLFF.

The CDR3 DNA follows: TGTGCCAGCAGCGCCCAGGGCAGGGGCTACACCTTC. Protein product: CASSAQGRGYTF. The chain links TRBV7-2 to TRBJ1-2; D may be TRBD1 (5 bases). With 5 bases removed from V and 8 bases from J, the gap between germline ends came to 12 bases. This CDR3 spans 12 amino acids. Germline V gene data show CDR1 as SGHTA and CDR2 as FQGNSA. Full variable domain (missing parts from reference TRBV7-2 and TRBJ1-2): GAGVSQSPSNKVTEKGKDVELRCDPISGHTALYWYRQSLGQGLEFLIYFQGNSAPDKSGLPSDRFSAERTGGSVSTLTIQRTQQEDSAVYLCASSAQGRGYTFGSGTRLTVV.

A single count supports this clone. The chain links TRBV9 to TRBJ2-3, with 8 bases lining up with TRBD1. Looked up from germline, CDR1 is SGDLS and CDR2 is YYNGEE. With 3 bases clipped from V and 0 bases from J, the junction kept 6 bases outside the gene matches. The CDR3 has 16 residues. The CDR3 DNA reads as TGTGCCAGCAGCGGCCAGGGGGCGTGGAGCACAGATACGCAGTATTTT. This gives the protein CASSGQGAWSTDTQYF.

The chain is built from TRBV5-1 and TRBJ1-5; 7 bases fit TRBD1. The junction had 17 bases not matched to a gene; V was cut back by 4 bases and J by 10 bases. In germline, CDR1 is SGHRS, CDR2 YFSETQ. The CDR3 has 16 amino acids. The CDR3 here is CASSTGDSLGAIPQHF. The CDR3 DNA sequence: TGCGCCAGCAGCACCGGGGACAGCCTTGGGGCAATTCCCCAGCATTTT.

The chain joins TRBV5-1 to TRBJ1-1, with TRBD1 matching over 8 bases. CDR3 length: 13 residues. Germline CDR1 reads SGHRS; CDR2 reads YFSETQ. The ends lost 3 bases at V and 4 bases at J; junction bases unmatched: 2. CDR3 bases: TGCGCCAGCAGCTCACAGGGGGGCACTGAAGCTTTCTTT. Translated, it gives CASSSQGGTEAFF.

This clone was recorded only once. The chain combines TRBV30 with TRBJ2-3; a weak D match, TRBD2 (5 bases). The CDR3 extends over 17 amino acids. The V and J ends lost 0 bases and 2 bases respectively, with 18 bases between them. Germline V gene lookup returns CDR1 GTSNPN and CDR2 SVGIG (reference sequence). The DNA for the CDR3 is TGTGCCTGGAGTGTTTTCAATCTTCGGGGTAACACAGATACGCAGTATTTT. Amino acid sequence: CAWSVFNLRGNTDTQYF. Using reference TRBV30 and TRBJ2-3 for the parts outside the CDR3, the full variable domain is SQTIHQWPATLVQPVGSPLSLECTVEGTSNPNLYWYRQAAGRGLQLLFYSVGIGQISSEVPQNLSASRPQDRQFILSSKKLLLSDSGFYLCAWSVFNLRGNTDTQYFGPGTRLTVL.

The chain combines TRBV11-3 with TRBJ2-2, with D uncertain. V was cut by 0 bases and J by 7 bases, with 3 bases left in between. Per germline, CDR1 SGHNT and CDR2 YENEEA. The CDR3 has 12 amino acids. CDR3 coding DNA: TGTGCCAGCAGCTTAGACGGCGGGGAGCTGTTTTTT. It yields the protein CASSLDGGELFF.

The CDR3 spells CASGSGAKNIQYF. The CDR3 DNA follows: TGTGCCAGCGGGTCGGGGGCCAAAAACATTCAGTACTTC. The rearrangement links TRBV19 to TRBJ2-4; possible D gene TRBD2, 5 bases. The CDR3 consists of 13 residues. Trimming stripped 9 bases from V and 1 base from J, with 10 bases between. Germline loops: CDR1 LNHDA, CDR2 SQIVND (reference sequence).

The chain recombines TRBV7-6 with TRBJ1-5; no reliable D call. CDR3 length: 15 residues. V shed 1 base and J shed 3 bases, with 10 bases lying between them. CDR1 is SGHVS and CDR2 is FNYEAQ in the germline V gene. The CDR3 sequence: CASSLGPQNNQPQHF. DNA for the CDR3: TGTGCCAGCAGCTTAGGTCCACAGAACAATCAGCCCCAGCATTTT.

The V and J genes are TRBV5-1 and TRBJ1-6; 8 nucleotides agree with TRBD1. The CDR3 has 12 amino acids. Trimming at V came to 4 bases and at J to 16 bases, leaving 7 bases not matched to a gene. CDR1 and CDR2 from the germline V gene are SGHRS and YFSETQ. CDR3 in amino acids: CASSPDRDGLHF. CDR3 coding DNA: TGCGCCAGCAGCCCGGACAGGGACGGGCTCCACTTT.

The chain employs TRBV25-1 and TRBJ1-5, with D maybe TRBD1 (6 bases). The CDR3 loop spans 14 amino acids. The germline gives CDR1 MGHDK, CDR2 SYGVNS. V was shortened by 4 bases and J by 6 bases, with 13 bases between the two germline ends. The CDR3 nucleotides read TGTGCCAGCAGTGGGGGGGGCGTTGGTCAGCCCCAGCATTTT. Protein product: CASSGGGVGQPQHF.